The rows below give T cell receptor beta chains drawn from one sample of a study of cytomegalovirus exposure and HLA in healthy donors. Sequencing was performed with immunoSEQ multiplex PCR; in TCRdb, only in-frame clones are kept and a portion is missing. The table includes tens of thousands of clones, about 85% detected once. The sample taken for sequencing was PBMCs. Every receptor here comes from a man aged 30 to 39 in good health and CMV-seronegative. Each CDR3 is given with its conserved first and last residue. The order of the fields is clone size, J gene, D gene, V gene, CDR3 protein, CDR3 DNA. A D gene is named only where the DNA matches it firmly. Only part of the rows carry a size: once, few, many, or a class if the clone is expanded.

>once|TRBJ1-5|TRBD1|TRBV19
CASSIGGTGTQPQHF
TGTGCCAGTAGTATAGGAGGGACAGGGACTCAGCCCCAGCATTTT
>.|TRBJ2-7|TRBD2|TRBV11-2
CASSSLLAYRGERHF
TGTGCCAGCAGCTCCCTTTTGGCTTATCGGGGGGAGCGGCACTTC
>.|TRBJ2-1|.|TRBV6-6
CASSYGDLEQFF
TGTGCCAGCAGTTATGGAGACCTAGAGCAGTTCTTC
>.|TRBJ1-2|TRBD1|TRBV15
CATSYHGQGYGYTF
TGTGCCACCAGCTACCACGGACAGGGGTATGGCTACACCTTC
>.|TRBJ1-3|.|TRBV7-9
CASSGEWTDGNTIYF
TGTGCCAGCAGCGGGGAATGGACAGACGGAAACACCATATATTTT
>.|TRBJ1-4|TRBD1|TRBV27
CASRRQGGATNEKLFF
TGTGCCAGCAGAAGACAGGGTGGGGCAACTAATGAAAAACTGTTTTTT
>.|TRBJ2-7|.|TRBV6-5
CASGYRESYEQYF
TGTGCCAGCGGCTACAGGGAATCCTACGAGCAGTACTTC
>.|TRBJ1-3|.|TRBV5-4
CAIRAESGNTIYF
TGTGCCATTAGAGCGGAGTCTGGAAACACCATATATTTT
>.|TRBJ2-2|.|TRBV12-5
CASGLQNTGELFF
TGTGCTAGTGGTTTGCAGAACACCGGGGAGCTGTTTTTT
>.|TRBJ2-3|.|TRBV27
CASSLWRDPRYAVYF
TGTGCCAGCAGTTTATGGCGCGACCCTAGATACGCAGTCTATTTT
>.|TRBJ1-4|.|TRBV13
CASSLRGRDEKLFF
TGTGCCAGCAGCTTACGGGGAAGGGATGAAAAACTGTTTTTT
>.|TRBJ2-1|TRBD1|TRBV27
CASSSPDRGPLDEQFF
TGTGCCAGCAGTTCCCCGGACAGGGGGCCTCTGGATGAGCAGTTCTTC
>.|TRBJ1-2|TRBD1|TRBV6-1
CAIFRGIIYGYTF
TGTGCCATATTCAGGGGGATTATATATGGCTACACCTTC
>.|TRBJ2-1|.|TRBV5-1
CASSLGLAFDSEQFF
TGCGCCAGCAGCTTGGGGCTAGCGTTTGATTCTGAGCAGTTCTTC
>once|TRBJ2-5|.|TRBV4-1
CASSQAAGSQYF
TGCGCCAGCAGCCAAGCGGCAGGGTCCCAGTACTTC
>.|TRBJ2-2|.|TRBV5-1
CASTLGHVPAGELFF
TGCGCCAGCACCCTGGGACACGTCCCTGCCGGGGAGCTGTTTTTT
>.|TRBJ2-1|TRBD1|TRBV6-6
CASKDRPSSYNEQFF
TGTGCCAGCAAGGACAGGCCCAGCTCCTACAATGAGCAGTTCTTC
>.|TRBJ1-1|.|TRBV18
CASSPPAGPAMNTEAFF
TGTGCCAGCTCACCACCGGCAGGGCCGGCCATGAACACTGAAGCTTTCTTT
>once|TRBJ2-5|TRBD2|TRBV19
CASGLAGGRETQYF
TGTGCCAGTGGACTAGCGGGGGGTAGGGAGACCCAGTACTTC
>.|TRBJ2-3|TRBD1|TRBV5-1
CASSLVGQGIDTQYF
TGCGCCAGCAGCTTGGTTGGACAGGGGATAGATACGCAGTATTTT
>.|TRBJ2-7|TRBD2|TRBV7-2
CASRVTSGGLQYF
TGTGCCAGCAGAGTGACTAGCGGGGGGTTGCAGTACTTC
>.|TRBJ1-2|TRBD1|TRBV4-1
CASSPYRDRGRDYGYTF
TGCGCCAGCAGCCCCTACCGGGACAGGGGGCGGGACTATGGCTACACCTTC
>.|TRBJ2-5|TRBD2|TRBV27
CASSSIWTSGRLETQYF
TGTGCCAGCAGTTCTATCTGGACTAGCGGGAGGTTGGAGACCCAGTACTTC
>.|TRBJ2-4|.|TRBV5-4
CASSSRGSQTKNIQYF
TGTGCCAGCAGCTCTCGGGGTAGTCAAACCAAAAACATTCAGTACTTC
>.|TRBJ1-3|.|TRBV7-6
CASSPQSGQTGNTIYF
TGTGCCAGCAGCCCACAATCCGGACAGACTGGAAACACCATATATTTT
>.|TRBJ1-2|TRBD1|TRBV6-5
CASSYQDRGGGYTF
TGTGCCAGCAGTTACCAAGACAGGGGAGGTGGCTACACCTTC
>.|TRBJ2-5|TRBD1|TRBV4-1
CASSQYVGQGKEETQYF
TGCGCCAGCAGCCAATATGTGGGACAGGGAAAAGAAGAGACCCAGTACTTC
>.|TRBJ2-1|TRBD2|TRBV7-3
CASSRAGGAYNEQFF
TGTGCCAGCAGTCGAGCGGGAGGCGCCTACAATGAGCAGTTCTTC
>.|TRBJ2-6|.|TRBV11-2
CASRPGQGGFSGANVLTF
TGTGCCAGCAGACCCGGACAGGGAGGGTTTTCTGGGGCCAACGTCCTGACTTTC
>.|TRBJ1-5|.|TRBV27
CASSLSGGPRFGQHF
TGTGCCAGCAGTTTATCGGGAGGGCCCCGTTTTGGCCAGCATTTT
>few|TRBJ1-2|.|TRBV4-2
CASSREAGNYGYTF
TGTGCCAGCAGCCGGGAGGCAGGGAACTATGGCTACACCTTC
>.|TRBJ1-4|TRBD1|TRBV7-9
CASSLRGPGQRLNNEKLFF
TGTGCCAGCAGCTTAAGGGGCCCGGGACAGAGATTGAATAATGAAAAACTGTTTTTT
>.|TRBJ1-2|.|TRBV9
CASSVVPGLNYGYTF
TGTGCCAGCAGCGTAGTGCCGGGACTTAACTATGGCTACACCTTC
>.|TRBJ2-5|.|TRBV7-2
CASSEYGETQYF
TGTGCCAGCAGCGAATACGGAGAGACCCAGTACTTC
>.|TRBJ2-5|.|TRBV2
CACHSGLQETQYF
TGTGCCTGTCATAGCGGACTTCAAGAGACCCAGTACTTC
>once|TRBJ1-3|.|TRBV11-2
CASSLGPGAGNTIYF
TGTGCCAGCAGCTTAGGGCCAGGGGCTGGAAACACCATATATTTT
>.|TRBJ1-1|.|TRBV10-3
CAISEAGPLAEAFF
TGTGCCATCAGTGAAGCAGGGCCCTTGGCTGAAGCTTTCTTT
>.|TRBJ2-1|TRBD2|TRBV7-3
CASSPGLAGGNEQFF
TGTGCCAGCAGCCCCGGACTAGCGGGGGGCAATGAGCAGTTCTTC
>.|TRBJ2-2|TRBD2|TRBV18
CASSGLAGAAGELFF
TGTGCCAGCTCCGGACTAGCGGGAGCGGCCGGGGAGCTGTTTTTT
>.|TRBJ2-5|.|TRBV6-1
CASSVHPVPSKETQYF
TGTGCCAGCAGTGTCCACCCTGTTCCCAGTAAAGAGACCCAGTACTTC
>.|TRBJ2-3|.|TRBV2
CASTERQTTDTQYF
TGTGCCAGCACCGAGCGGCAAACCACAGATACGCAGTATTTT
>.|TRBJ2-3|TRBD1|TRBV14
CASSPQGGADTQYF
TGTGCCAGCAGCCCACAGGGGGGCGCAGATACGCAGTATTTT
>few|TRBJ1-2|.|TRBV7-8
CASSLSPGEVVHYGYTF
TGTGCCAGCAGCCTCAGCCCGGGGGAGGTGGTGCACTATGGCTACACCTTC
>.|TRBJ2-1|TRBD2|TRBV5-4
CASTAGTSGKGEQFF
TGTGCCAGCACCGCCGGGACTAGCGGCAAGGGAGAGCAGTTCTTC
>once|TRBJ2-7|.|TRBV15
CATSRASVSSEQYF
TGTGCCACCAGCAGAGCCTCGGTGTCCTCCGAGCAGTACTTC
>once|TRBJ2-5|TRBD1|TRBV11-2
CASSSRTGVVGETQYF
TGTGCCAGCAGTTCCCGGACAGGGGTGGTTGGAGAGACCCAGTACTTC
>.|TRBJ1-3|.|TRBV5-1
CASSLSPLGDSGNTIYF
TGCGCCAGCAGCTTGAGTCCCCTCGGTGACTCTGGAAACACCATATATTTT
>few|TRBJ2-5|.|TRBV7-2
CASSLNPGGETQYF
TGTGCCAGCAGCTTAAACCCCGGGGGTGAGACCCAGTACTTC
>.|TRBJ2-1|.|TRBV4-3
CASSQDELAGLGGEQFF
TGCGCCAGCAGCCAAGATGAGCTTGCGGGATTAGGAGGTGAGCAGTTCTTC
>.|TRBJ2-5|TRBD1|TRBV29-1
CSVYRDRGGETQYF
TGCAGCGTATACCGGGACAGGGGAGGAGAGACCCAGTACTTC
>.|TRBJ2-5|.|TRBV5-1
CASSSSGTQGETQYF
TGCGCCAGCAGCTCGTCCGGGACTCAGGGAGAGACCCAGTACTTC
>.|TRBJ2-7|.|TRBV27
CASSWNSGSRDSEQYF
TGTGCCAGCAGTTGGAATTCAGGGTCCCGAGATTCCGAGCAGTACTTC
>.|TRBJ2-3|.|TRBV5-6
CASSLTSHARADTQYF
TGTGCCAGCAGCCTGACGAGTCATGCACGGGCAGATACGCAGTATTTT
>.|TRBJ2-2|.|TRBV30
CAWSLRVTGELFF
TGTGCCTGGAGTCTCAGGGTCACCGGGGAGCTGTTTTTT
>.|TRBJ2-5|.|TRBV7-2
CASSPLMGVFETQYF
TGTGCCAGCAGCCCCCTTATGGGAGTATTTGAGACCCAGTACTTC
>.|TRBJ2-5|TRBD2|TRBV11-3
CASSLGLAGSSQYF
TGTGCCAGCAGCTTAGGACTAGCGGGATCCAGCCAGTACTTC